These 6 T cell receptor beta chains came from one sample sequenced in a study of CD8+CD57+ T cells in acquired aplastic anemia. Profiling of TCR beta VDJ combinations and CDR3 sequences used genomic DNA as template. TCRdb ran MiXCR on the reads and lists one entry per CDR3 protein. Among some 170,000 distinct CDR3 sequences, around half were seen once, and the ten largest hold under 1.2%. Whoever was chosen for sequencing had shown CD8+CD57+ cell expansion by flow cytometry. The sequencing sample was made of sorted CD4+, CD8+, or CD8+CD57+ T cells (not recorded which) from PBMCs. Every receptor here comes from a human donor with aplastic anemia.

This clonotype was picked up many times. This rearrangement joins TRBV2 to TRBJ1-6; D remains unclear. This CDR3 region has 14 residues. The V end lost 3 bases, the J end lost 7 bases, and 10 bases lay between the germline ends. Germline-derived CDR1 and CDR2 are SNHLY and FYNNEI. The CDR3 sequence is CASSEMANNSPLHF. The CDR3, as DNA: TGTGCCAGCAGTGAGATGGCCAACAATTCACCCCTCCACTTT. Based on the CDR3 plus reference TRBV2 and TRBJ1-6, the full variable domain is EPEVTQTPSHQVTQMGQEVILRCVPISNHLYFYWYRQILGQKVEFLVSFYNNEISEKSEIFDDQFSVERPDGSNFTLKIRSTKLEDSAMYFCASSEMANNSPLHFGNGTRLTVT.

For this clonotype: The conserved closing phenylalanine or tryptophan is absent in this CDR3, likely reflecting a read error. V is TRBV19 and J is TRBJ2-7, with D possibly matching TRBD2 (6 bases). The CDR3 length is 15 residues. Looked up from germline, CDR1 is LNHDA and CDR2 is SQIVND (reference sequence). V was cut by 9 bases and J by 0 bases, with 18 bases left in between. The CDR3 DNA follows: TGTGCCAGCAGTTGGGGGGTGCAGAGCTCCTACGAGCAGTACCTC. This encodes CASSWGVQSSYEQYL.

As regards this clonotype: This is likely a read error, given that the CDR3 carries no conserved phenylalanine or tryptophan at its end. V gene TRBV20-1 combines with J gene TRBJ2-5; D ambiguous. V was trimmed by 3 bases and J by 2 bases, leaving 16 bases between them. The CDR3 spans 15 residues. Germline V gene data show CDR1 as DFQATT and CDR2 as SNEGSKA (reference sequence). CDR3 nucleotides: TGCAGTGCTAGTTGGGGTAGGAGACTTCAAGAGACCCAGTACCTC. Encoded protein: CSASWGRRLQETQYL.

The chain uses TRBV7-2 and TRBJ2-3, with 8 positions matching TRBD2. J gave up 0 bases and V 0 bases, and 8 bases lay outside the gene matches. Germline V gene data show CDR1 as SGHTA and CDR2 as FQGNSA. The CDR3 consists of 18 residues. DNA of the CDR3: TGTGCCAGCAGCTTAGCACGAGGACTAGCAGCTAGCACAGATACGCAGTATTTT. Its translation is CASSLARGLAASTDTQYF.

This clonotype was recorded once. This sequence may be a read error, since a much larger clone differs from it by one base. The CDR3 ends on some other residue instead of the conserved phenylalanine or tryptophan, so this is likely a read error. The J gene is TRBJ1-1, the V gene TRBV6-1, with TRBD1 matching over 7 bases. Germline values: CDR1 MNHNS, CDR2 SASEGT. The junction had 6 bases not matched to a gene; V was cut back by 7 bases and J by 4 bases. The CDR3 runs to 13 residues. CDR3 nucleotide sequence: TGTGCCAGCAAAGAGACAGGGTCCACTGAAGCTTTCCTT. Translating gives CASKETGSTEAFL.

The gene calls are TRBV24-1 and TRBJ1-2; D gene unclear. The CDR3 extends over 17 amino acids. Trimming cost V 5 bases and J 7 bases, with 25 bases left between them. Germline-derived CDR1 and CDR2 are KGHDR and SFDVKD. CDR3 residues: CATSVGSRDSPPPGYTF. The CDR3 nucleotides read TGTGCCACCAGTGTGGGGAGTCGAGACTCCCCCCCACCTGGCTACACCTTC.